This is a list of T cell receptor beta chains from one sample in a study of neurological immune-mediated disorders. TCRdb called the 5' RACE reads again in MiXCR, with one record for every CDR3 protein. Counted here are roughly 70,000 distinct CDR3 sequences, roughly 5% occurring once; the ten biggest clones make up about 2.7%. The sequenced material came from PBMCs. The receptors come from a woman aged 25-40 years with multiple sclerosis. Both conserved end residues are part of each CDR3.

V gene	CDR3 length	J gene	CDR3 protein
TRBV15	15	TRBJ2-3	CATSSWTGGADTQYF
TRBV28	15	TRBJ2-3	CASSFLVDTTDTQYF
TRBV6-6	16	TRBJ2-5	CASSYSSGQGKETQYF
TRBV7-6	15	TRBJ1-6	CASASGDSYNSPLHF
TRBV7-2	15	TRBJ2-1	CASSFFLGGFNEQFF
TRBV5-1	16	TRBJ2-6	CASSRGEGPGANVLTF
TRBV5-1	17	TRBJ2-3	CASSRGISGGPGDTQYF
TRBV30	13	TRBJ2-3	CAWGGRPADTQYF
TRBV5-1	13	TRBJ1-5	CASRQQDNQPQHF
TRBV20-1	13	TRBJ2-1	CSARPTGLNEQFF
TRBV20-1	13	TRBJ1-2	CSARPVTNYGYTF
TRBV5-1	18	TRBJ2-3	CASATTGGPGPFTDTQYF
TRBV5-1	14	TRBJ1-2	CASSLAGTGYGYTF
TRBV25-1	16	TRBJ2-1	CASSDPPAGGPSEQFF
TRBV29-1	13	TRBJ2-7	CSVGGKLSYEQYF
TRBV3-1	16	TRBJ2-2	CASSQDMGLARVKLFF
TRBV5-1	15	TRBJ2-1	CASSLSGASYNEQFF
TRBV12-3/TRBV12-4	14	TRBJ1-2	CASSLVPEAGGYTF
TRBV5-1	15	TRBJ2-3	CASSRSSGAADTQYF
TRBV20-1	13	TRBJ2-2	CSAREERHGELFF
TRBV5-1	15	TRBJ2-5	CASSQGWGAQETQYF
TRBV10-3	15	TRBJ1-2	CAIAAGTPANYGYTF
TRBV5-1	15	TRBJ2-5	CASSPVDGPQETQYF
TRBV5-1	12	TRBJ2-7	CASSQSTYEQYF
TRBV20-1	14	TRBJ1-5	CSASPGGGNQPQHF
TRBV7-6	13	TRBJ1-1	CASSLRTGGMAFF
TRBV20-1	12	TRBJ1-6	CSARDQGSPLHF
TRBV5-1	14	TRBJ1-1	CASTRDSSNTEAFF
TRBV7-2	15	TRBJ1-2	CASSLDRGPRYGYTF
TRBV7-2	16	TRBJ1-3	CASSTGRTGAGNTIYF
TRBV11-2	15	TRBJ2-3	CASSRNGDSTDTQYF
TRBV12-3/TRBV12-4	14	TRBJ1-2	CASSSFTDNYGYTF
TRBV3-1	14	TRBJ1-6	CASRFTGHNSPLNF